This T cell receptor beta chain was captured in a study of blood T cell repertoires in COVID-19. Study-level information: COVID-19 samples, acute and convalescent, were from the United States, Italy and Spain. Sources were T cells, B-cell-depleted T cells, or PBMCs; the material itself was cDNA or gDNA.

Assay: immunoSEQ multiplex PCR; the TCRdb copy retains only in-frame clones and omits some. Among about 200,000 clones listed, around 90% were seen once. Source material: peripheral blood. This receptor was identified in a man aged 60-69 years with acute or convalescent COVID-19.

CDR3 sequence (DNA): TGTGCCAGCTCACCACTAACCCCGGGGGGCCCGAACACCGGGGAGCTGTTTTTT. This translates into CASSPLTPGGPNTGELFF. This chain connects TRBV18 to TRBJ2-2, with TRBD2 as a possible D gene (7 bases). V shed 1 base and J shed 0 bases, with 15 bases lying between them. The CDR3 contains 18 residues. Looked up from germline, CDR1 is KGHSH and CDR2 is LQKENI.